The text below deals with one T cell receptor beta chain. This entry comes from a study of lymphopenia after photon versus proton radiotherapy. Sequenced by immunoSEQ multiplex PCR; TCRdb stores in-frame clones only, minus some. There are 50,000 or so clones in the sample; approximately 92% occur only once, and approximately 19% lies in the top ten. The CDR3 spans 17 residues. Trimming took 3 bases from V and 0 from J, leaving 16 bases between them. Germline loops: CDR1 SGDLS, CDR2 YYNGEE. Material: peripheral blood, obtained from a patient treated with photon-based radiotherapy. The clonotype comes from a middle-aged woman with cholangiocarcinoma. This chain joins TRBV9 and TRBJ2-4; D may be TRBD1 (6 bases). The CDR3 here is CASSAKGDILAKNIQYF. The CDR3 bases are TGTGCCAGCAGCGCTAAGGGGGACATATTAGCCAAAAACATTCAGTACTTC. Full variable domain (missing parts from reference TRBV9 and TRBJ2-4): DSGVTQTPKHLITATGQRVTLRCSPRSGDLSVYWYQQSLDQGLQFLIQYYNGEERAKGNILERFSAQQFPDLHSELNLSSLELGDSALYFCASSAKGDILAKNIQYFGAGTRLSVL.